These T cell receptor beta chains were read from a single sample in a study of cytomegalovirus exposure and HLA in healthy donors. Using immunoSEQ multiplex PCR, the repertoire was profiled, and TCRdb retains in-frame clones only, with some absent. There are 100,000 to 150,000 clones in the sample; more than 75% occur only once, and roughly 5.3% lies in the top ten. Sequenced: PBMCs. The receptors stem from a man younger than 35 in good health and CMV-seronegative. CDR3s include the opening cysteine and the closing phenylalanine or tryptophan. The order of the fields is clone size, D gene, V gene, J gene, CDR3 protein, CDR3 DNA. A D gene is named only where the DNA matches it firmly. Clone size is given for some rows only: seen once, a few or many times, or a class if the clone is expanded.

>NA|NA|TRBV5-1|TRBJ2-2
CASSWRDLTSTGELFF
TGCGCCAGCAGCTGGCGGGACTTGACAAGCACCGGGGAGCTGTTTTTT
>NA|NA|TRBV29-1|TRBJ2-2
CSVYRASGTGELFF
TGCAGCGTTTACAGGGCCTCGGGCACCGGGGAGCTGTTTTTT
>once|NA|TRBV6-1|TRBJ2-7
CASKGVSLYEQYF
TGTGCCAGCAAGGGGGTTAGCCTCTACGAGCAGTACTTC
>NA|TRBD2|TRBV11-2|TRBJ2-3
CASSFRGLATDTQYF
TGTGCCAGCAGCTTTCGGGGACTAGCCACAGATACGCAGTATTTT
>once|TRBD1|TRBV29-1|TRBJ2-7
CSVEAGTASYEQYF
TGCAGCGTTGAAGCCGGGACAGCCAGCTACGAGCAGTACTTC
>NA|TRBD2|TRBV6-5|TRBJ2-1
CASSTVAGGTGEQFF
TGTGCCAGCAGTACCGTAGCGGGGGGGACCGGGGAGCAGTTCTTC
>few|NA|TRBV7-9|TRBJ2-7
CASRNGGYEQYF
TGTGCCAGCAGAAACGGGGGATACGAGCAGTACTTC
>NA|TRBD1|TRBV6-5|TRBJ2-7
CASSQGETYEQYF
TGTGCCAGCAGCCAGGGGGAGACCTACGAGCAGTACTTC
>NA|TRBD2|TRBV6-6|TRBJ2-3
CASSYSRDYHTDTQYF
TGTGCCAGCAGTTACTCCCGGGACTACCATACAGATACGCAGTATTTT
>NA|TRBD2|TRBV7-8|TRBJ2-5
CASSPWTSGVQETQYF
TGTGCCAGCAGCCCGTGGACTAGCGGGGTCCAAGAGACCCAGTACTTC
>few|TRBD1|TRBV2|TRBJ1-5
CASTATGDQPQHF
TGTGCCAGCACCGCGACAGGGGATCAGCCCCAGCATTTT
>NA|NA|TRBV30|TRBJ1-4
CAWGAGLTTNEKLFF
TGTGCCTGGGGCGCGGGACTAACAACTAATGAAAAACTGTTTTTT
>NA|TRBD1|TRBV6-5|TRBJ1-1
CASSWQGAGTEAFF
TGTGCCAGCAGCTGGCAGGGGGCTGGCACTGAAGCTTTCTTT
>NA|NA|TRBV27|TRBJ2-6
CASSTYRAGANVLTF
TGTGCCAGCAGTACCTACAGGGCTGGGGCCAACGTCCTGACTTTC
>NA|NA|TRBV5-6|TRBJ2-1
CASSFTVSPNEQFF
TGTGCCAGCAGCTTTACGGTATCTCCCAATGAGCAGTTCTTC
>NA|NA|TRBV4-2|TRBJ2-7
CASSQLSGNYEQYF
TGTGCCAGCAGCCAATTAAGCGGAAATTACGAGCAGTACTTC
>NA|NA|TRBV7-9|TRBJ1-2
CASSLEVTGNYGYTF
TGTGCCAGCAGCTTAGAGGTAACAGGCAACTATGGCTACACCTTC